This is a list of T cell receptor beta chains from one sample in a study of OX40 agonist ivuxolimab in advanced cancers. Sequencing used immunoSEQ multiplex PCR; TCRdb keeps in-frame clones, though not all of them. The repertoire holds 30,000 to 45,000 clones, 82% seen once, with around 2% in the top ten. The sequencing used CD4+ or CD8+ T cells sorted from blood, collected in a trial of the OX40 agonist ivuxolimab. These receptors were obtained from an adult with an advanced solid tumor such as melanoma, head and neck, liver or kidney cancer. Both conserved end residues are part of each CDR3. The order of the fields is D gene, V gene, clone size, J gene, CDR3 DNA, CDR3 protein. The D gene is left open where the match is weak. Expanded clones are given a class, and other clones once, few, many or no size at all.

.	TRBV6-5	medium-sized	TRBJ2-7	TGTGCCAGCAGTTATTCAGGGGCCTACGAGCAGTACTTC	CASSYSGAYEQYF
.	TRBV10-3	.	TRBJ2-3	TGTGCCATCGGGGACCGGGTCACAGATACGCAGTATTTT	CAIGDRVTDTQYF
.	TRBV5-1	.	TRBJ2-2	TGCGCCAGCAGCTTCGACTCCCGGGGCGGGGAGCTGTTTTTT	CASSFDSRGGELFF
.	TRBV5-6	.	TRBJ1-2	TGTGCCAGCAGCCCGAGTGACATTAGGGACGGCTACACCTTC	CASSPSDIRDGYTF
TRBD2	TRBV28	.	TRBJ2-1	TGTGCCAGCAGTTTACCTGGACTAGCGGGGGGCAATGAGCAGTTCTTC	CASSLPGLAGGNEQFF
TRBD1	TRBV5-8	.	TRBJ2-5	TGTGCCAGCAGCAGAGGACAGGGGGGAAACCAAGAGACCCAGTACTTC	CASSRGQGGNQETQYF
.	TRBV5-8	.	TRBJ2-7	TGTGCCAGCAGCTTGGGGTACTACGAGCAGTACTTC	CASSLGYYEQYF
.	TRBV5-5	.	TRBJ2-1	TGTGCCAGCAGCTTGGCGGGCGAGCAGTTCTTC	CASSLAGEQFF
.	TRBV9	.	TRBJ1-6	TGTGCCAGCAGCGCCCGGGGCCATAATTCACCCCTCCACTTT	CASSARGHNSPLHF
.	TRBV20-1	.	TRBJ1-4	TGCAGTGCTAGACCCTATGAAAAACTGTTTTTT	CSARPYEKLFF
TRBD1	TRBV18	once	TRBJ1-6	TGTGCCAGCTCGTCCGACAGGGCCCAAAATTCACCCCTCCACTTT	CASSSDRAQNSPLHF
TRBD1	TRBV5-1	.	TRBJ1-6	TGCGCCAGCAGCTTGGAAGACAGGGGGGCGCCCCTCCACTTT	CASSLEDRGAPLHF
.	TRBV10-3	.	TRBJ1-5	TGTGCCATCAGTGGACGGGGGGATCAGCCCCAGCATTTT	CAISGRGDQPQHF
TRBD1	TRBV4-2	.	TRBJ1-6	TGTGCCAGCAGCCAAGTGAGGGGCCCCGCAGGGGGCAGGAATTCACCCCTCCACTTT	CASSQVRGPAGGRNSPLHF
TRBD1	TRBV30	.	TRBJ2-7	TGTGCCTGGACCAACCGGGGACAGGGGTTCTACGAGCAGTACTTC	CAWTNRGQGFYEQYF
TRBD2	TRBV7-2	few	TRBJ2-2	TGTGCCAGCAGCTCAACGGGACTAGTTAACGGGGAGCTGTTTTTT	CASSSTGLVNGELFF
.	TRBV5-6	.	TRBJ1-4	TGTGCCAGCAGCTTGGCCTCACGTGGGTCAGCTAATGAAAAACTGTTTTTT	CASSLASRGSANEKLFF
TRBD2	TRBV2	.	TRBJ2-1	TGTGCCAGCAGTGCCACGTACCTACTAGCGGCATCCCGTAATGAGCAGTTCTTC	CASSATYLLAASRNEQFF
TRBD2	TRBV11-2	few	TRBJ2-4	TGTGCCAGCAGCCCTGGCGGGGGACTAGCCAAAAACATTCAGTACTTC	CASSPGGGLAKNIQYF
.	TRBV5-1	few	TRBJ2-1	TGCGCCAGCAGCCCAGGTGGCGGGGTCTCCTACAATGAGCAGTTCTTC	CASSPGGGVSYNEQFF
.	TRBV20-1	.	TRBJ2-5	TGCAGTGCTAGCCAAGAGACCCAGTACTTC	CSASQETQYF
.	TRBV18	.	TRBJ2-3	TGTGCCAGCTCTTATCAGTTAGGGAGCACAGATACGCAGTATTTT	CASSYQLGSTDTQYF
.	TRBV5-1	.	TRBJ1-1	TGCGCCAGCAGCTTGGATACCGGGACGATCACTGAAGCTTTCTTT	CASSLDTGTITEAFF
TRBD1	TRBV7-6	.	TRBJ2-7	TGTGCCAGCAGCCCGAGGACAGGGTACGAGCAGTACTTC	CASSPRTGYEQYF
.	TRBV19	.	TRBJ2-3	TGTGCCAGTAGCTCGTGGGCAGATACGCAGTATTTT	CASSSWADTQYF
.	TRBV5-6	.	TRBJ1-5	TGTGCCAGCACAAGCAGGGTGTACAATCAGCCCCAGCATTTT	CASTSRVYNQPQHF
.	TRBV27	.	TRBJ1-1	TGTGCCAGCAGTCAAGACAGGAACACTGAAGCTTTCTTT	CASSQDRNTEAFF
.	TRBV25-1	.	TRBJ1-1	TGTGCCAGCAGTGGTGAGATGAACACTGAAGCTTTCTTT	CASSGEMNTEAFF
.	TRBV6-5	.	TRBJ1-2	TGTGCCAGCAGTTACTCTACAAAGGGTGGATATGGCTACACCTTC	CASSYSTKGGYGYTF
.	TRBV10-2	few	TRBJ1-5	TGCGCCACCCTGGACACGTACAATCAGCCCCAGCATTTT	CATLDTYNQPQHF
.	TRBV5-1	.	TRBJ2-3	TGCGCCAGCAGCTCATACCGGAGCACAGATACGCAGTATTTT	CASSSYRSTDTQYF
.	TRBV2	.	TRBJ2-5	TGTGCCAGCAGAAGGCGTGCGCGGAATCCGCGGGAGACCCAGTACTTC	CASRRRARNPRETQYF
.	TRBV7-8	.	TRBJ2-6	TGTGCCAGCAGCTACGTTGCAGGGGCCGGGGCCAACGTCCTGACTTTC	CASSYVAGAGANVLTF
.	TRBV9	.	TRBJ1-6	TGTGCCAGCAGCGAGACCCCCCAAAGGGACGATTCACCCCTCCACTTT	CASSETPQRDDSPLHF
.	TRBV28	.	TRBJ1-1	TGTGCCAGCAGTTTATCAGTTCCAGACACTGAAGCTTTCTTT	CASSLSVPDTEAFF
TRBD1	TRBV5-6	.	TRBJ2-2	TGTGCCAGCAGCCCGGGACAGGGGACCGGGGAGCTGTTTTTT	CASSPGQGTGELFF
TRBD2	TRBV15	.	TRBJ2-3	TGTGCCACCAGGCTCGGGACTAGCGGGAGGGGCATCGCAGATACGCAGTATTTT	CATRLGTSGRGIADTQYF
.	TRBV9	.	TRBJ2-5	TGTGCCAGCAGCTTTTTAGGGGGGGCTTCGGAGACCCAGTACTTC	CASSFLGGASETQYF
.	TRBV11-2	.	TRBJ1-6	TGTGCCAGCAGGTTCGGGTTAGGGGCAGTAATTTCACCCCTCCACTTT	CASRFGLGAVISPLHF
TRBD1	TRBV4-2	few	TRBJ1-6	TGTGCCAGCAGCCAAGATCCGACAGGGGAGTCCTATAATTCACCCCTCCACTTT	CASSQDPTGESYNSPLHF
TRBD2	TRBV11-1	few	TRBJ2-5	TGTGCCAGCAGCGGAAGAGTAGCGGGGGATGAGACCCAGTACTTC	CASSGRVAGDETQYF
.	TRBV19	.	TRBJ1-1	TGTGCCAGTACCCGCCGGGGGACAATGAACACTGAAGCTTTCTTT	CASTRRGTMNTEAFF
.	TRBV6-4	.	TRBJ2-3	TGTGCCAGCAGCCCGGGCTTAACTAGCACAGATACGCAGTATTTT	CASSPGLTSTDTQYF
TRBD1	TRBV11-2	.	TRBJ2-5	TGTGCCAGCAGCTTTTTGACAGGGCTTCGAGAGACCCAGTACTTC	CASSFLTGLRETQYF
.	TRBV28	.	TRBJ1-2	TGTGCCAGCAGTATGCCTATGGGACGCGGGGGGTATGGCTACACCTTC	CASSMPMGRGGYGYTF
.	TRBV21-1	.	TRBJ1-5	TGTGCCAGGGAAAATCAGCCCCAGCATTTT	CARENQPQHF
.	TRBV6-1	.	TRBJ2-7	TGTGCCAGCACTTCGTGGGGGGGGCGCTGGGGCGAGCAGTACTTC	CASTSWGGRWGEQYF
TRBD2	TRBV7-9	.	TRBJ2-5	TGTGCCAGCAGCCTCGGGACTAGGGAACAAGAGACCCAGTACTTC	CASSLGTREQETQYF
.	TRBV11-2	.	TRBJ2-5	TGTGCCAGCAGCTTAGGGGCCTCGGGAGAGACCCAGTACTTC	CASSLGASGETQYF
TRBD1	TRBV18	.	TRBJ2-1	TGTGCCAGCTCACTACAGGGGCAGCAGTTCTTC	CASSLQGQQFF
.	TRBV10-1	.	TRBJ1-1	TGCGCCAGCAGTGAAATGTTAGGGACTGAAGCTTTCTTT	CASSEMLGTEAFF